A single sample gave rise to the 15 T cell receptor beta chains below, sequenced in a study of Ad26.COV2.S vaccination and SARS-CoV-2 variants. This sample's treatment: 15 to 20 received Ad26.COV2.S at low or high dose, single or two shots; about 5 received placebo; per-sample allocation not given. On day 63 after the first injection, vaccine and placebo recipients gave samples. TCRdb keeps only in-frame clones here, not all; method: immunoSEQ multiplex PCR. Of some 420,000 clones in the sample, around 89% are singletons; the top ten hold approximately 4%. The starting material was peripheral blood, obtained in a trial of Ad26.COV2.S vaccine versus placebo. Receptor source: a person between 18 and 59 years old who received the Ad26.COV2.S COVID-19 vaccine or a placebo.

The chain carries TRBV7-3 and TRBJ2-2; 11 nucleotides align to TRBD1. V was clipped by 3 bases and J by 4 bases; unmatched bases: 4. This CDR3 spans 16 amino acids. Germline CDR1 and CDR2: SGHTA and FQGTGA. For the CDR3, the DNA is TGTGCCAGCAGCTTCTCGGGACAGGGGGGCACCGGGGAGCTGTTTTTT. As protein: CASSFSGQGGTGELFF.

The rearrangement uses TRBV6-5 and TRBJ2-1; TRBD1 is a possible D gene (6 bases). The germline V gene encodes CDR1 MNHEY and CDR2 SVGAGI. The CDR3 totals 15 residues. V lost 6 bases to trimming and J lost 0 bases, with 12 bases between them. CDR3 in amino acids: CASRNRAPSYNEQFF. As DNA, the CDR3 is TGTGCCAGCAGGAACAGGGCCCCCTCCTACAATGAGCAGTTCTTC.

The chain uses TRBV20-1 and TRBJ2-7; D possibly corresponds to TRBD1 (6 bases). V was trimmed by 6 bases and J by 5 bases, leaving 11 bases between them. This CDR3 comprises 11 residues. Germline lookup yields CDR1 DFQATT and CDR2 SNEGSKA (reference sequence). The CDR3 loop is CSAQGLDEQYF. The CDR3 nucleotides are TGCAGTGCACAGGGCTTGGACGAGCAGTACTTC.

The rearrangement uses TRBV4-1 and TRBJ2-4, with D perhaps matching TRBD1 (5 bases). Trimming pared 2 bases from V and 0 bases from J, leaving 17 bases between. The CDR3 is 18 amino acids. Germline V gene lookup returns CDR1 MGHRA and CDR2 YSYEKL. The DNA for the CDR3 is TGCGCCAGCAGCCAACAGGGATTCCCCCCCGTAGCCAAAAACATTCAGTACTTC. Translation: CASSQQGFPPVAKNIQYF.

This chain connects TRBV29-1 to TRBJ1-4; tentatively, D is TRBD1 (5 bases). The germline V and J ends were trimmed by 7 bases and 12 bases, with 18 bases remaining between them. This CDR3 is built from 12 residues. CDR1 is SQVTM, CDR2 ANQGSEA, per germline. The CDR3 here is CSARGASIELFF. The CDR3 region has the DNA TGCAGCGCTAGGGGTGCTTCGATTGAACTGTTTTTT.

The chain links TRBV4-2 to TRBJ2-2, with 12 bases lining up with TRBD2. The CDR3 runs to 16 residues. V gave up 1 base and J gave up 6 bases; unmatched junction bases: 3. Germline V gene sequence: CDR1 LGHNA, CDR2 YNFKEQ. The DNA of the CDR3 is TGTGCCAGCAGCCAAGCTAGCGGGGGGGCACCCGGGGAGCTGTTTTTT. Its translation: CASSQASGGAPGELFF.

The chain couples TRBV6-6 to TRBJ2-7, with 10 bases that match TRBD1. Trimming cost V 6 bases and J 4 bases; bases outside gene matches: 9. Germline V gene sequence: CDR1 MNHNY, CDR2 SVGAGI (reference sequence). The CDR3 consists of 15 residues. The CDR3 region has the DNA TGTGCCAGCAGAGATGCCGGGACAGGGGTTTACGAGCAGTACTTC. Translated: CASRDAGTGVYEQYF.

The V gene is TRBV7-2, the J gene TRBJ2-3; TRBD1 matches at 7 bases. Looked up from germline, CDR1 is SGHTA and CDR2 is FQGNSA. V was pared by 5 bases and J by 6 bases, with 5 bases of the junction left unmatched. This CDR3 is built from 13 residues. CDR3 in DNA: TGTGCCAGCAGCCCCACAGGGGAGGATACGCAGTATTTT. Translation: CASSPTGEDTQYF. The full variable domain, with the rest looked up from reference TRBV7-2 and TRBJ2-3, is GAGVSQSPSNKVTEKGKDVELRCDPISGHTALYWYRQSLGQGLEFLIYFQGNSAPDKSGLPSDRFSAERTGGSVSTLTIQRTQQEDSAVYLCASSPTGEDTQYFGPGTRLTVL.

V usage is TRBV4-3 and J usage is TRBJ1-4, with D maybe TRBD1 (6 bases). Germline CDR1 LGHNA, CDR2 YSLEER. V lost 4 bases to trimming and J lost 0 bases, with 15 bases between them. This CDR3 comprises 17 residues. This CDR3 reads CASSRKPGHPTNEKLFF. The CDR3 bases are TGCGCCAGCAGCCGGAAACCGGGACATCCAACTAATGAAAAACTGTTTTTT.

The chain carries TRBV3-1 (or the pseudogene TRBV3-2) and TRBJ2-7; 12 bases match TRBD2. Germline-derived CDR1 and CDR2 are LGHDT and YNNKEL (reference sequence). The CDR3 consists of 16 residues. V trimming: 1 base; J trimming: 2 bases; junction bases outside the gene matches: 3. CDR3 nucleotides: TGTGCCAGCAGCCAAGGTGGACTAGCGGGGACCTACGAGCAGTACTTC. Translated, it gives CASSQGGLAGTYEQYF.

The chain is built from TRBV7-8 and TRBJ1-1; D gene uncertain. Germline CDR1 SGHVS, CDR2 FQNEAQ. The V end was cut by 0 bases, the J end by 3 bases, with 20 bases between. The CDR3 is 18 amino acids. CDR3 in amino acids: CASSLARYLRSEDTEAFF. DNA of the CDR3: TGTGCCAGCAGCTTAGCCCGCTACCTGCGCTCCGAGGACACTGAAGCTTTCTTT.

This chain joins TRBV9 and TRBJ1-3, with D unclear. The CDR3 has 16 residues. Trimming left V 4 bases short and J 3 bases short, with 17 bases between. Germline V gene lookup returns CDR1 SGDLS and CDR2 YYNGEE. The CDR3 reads CASSPTPGLRGNTIYF. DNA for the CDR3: TGTGCCAGCAGCCCAACCCCGGGTTTGCGTGGAAACACCATATATTTT.

The CDR3: CASSQEGTGSYNEQFF. The DNA for the CDR3 is TGCGCCAGCAGCCAAGAAGGGACAGGGTCCTACAATGAGCAGTTCTTC. The chain recombines TRBV4-3 with TRBJ2-1, with TRBD1 matching over 9 bases. The CDR3 runs 16 residues. With 0 bases clipped from V and 1 base from J, the junction kept 1 base outside the gene matches. Germline V gene data show CDR1 as LGHNA and CDR2 as YSLEER.

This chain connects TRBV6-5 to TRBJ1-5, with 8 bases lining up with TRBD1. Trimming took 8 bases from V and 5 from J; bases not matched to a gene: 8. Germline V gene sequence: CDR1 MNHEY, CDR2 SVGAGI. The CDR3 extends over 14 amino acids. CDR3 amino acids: CASRTTGGHQPQHF. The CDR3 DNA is TGTGCCAGCCGAACAACAGGGGGTCATCAGCCCCAGCATTTT.

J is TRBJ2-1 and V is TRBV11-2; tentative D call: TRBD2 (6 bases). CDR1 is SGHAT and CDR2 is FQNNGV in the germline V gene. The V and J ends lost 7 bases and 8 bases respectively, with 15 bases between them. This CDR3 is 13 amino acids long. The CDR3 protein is CASTEGGGHEQFF. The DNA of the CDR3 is TGTGCCAGCACGGAGGGAGGAGGGCATGAGCAGTTCTTC.